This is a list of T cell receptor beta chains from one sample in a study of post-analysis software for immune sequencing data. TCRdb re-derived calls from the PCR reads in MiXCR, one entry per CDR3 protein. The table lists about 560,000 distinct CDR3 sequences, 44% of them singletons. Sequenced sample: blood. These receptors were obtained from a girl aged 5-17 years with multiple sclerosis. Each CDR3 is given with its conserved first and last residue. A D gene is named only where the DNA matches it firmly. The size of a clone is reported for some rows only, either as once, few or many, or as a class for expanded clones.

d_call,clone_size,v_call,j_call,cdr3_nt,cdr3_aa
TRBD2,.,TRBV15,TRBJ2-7,TGTGCCACCAGCGCTCATCCGGGACTAGCGGGGGACCGTACCTACGAGCAGTACTTC,CATSAHPGLAGDRTYEQYF
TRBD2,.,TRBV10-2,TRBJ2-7,TGCGCCAGCAGGGCCGGGACTAGCGACTACGAGCAGTACTTC,CASRAGTSDYEQYF
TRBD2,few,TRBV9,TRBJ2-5,TGTGCCAGCAGCGTAATTGGGACTAGACAAGAGACCCAGTACTTC,CASSVIGTRQETQYF
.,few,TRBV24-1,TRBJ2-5,TGTGCCACCAGTGACCCGACAGCATACTTCGGAGAGACCCAGTACTTC,CATSDPTAYFGETQYF
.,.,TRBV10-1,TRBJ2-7,TGCGCCAGCGGGCAGGAGGTCTACGAGCAGTACTTC,CASGQEVYEQYF
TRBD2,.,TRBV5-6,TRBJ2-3,TGTGCCAGCAGCTCGGGACTAGAACTAGATACGCAGTATTTT,CASSSGLELDTQYF
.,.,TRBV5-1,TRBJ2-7,TGCGCCAGCAGCTATGCGGACAGAAGCTACGAGCAGTACTTC,CASSYADRSYEQYF
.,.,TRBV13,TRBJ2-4,TGTGCCAGCAAGTCGGCCGCCAAAAACATTCAGTACTTC,CASKSAAKNIQYF
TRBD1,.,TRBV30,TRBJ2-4,TGTGCCTTACAGGGGGCAACCAAAAACATTCAGTACTTC,CALQGATKNIQYF
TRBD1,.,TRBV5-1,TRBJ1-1,TGCGCCAGCAGCTTGGCCGGACAGGGGGGCACTGAAGCTTTCTTT,CASSLAGQGGTEAFF
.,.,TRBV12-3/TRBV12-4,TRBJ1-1,TGTGCCAGCAGTTTAGCCTCTGAAGCTTTCTTT,CASSLASEAFF
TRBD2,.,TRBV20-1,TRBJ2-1,TGCAGTCTCGGGGGGTTCTACAATGAGCAGTTCTTC,CSLGGFYNEQFF
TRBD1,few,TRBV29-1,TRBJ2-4,TGCAGCGTGGAAGGGGACAGGGCCAAAAACATTCAGTACTTC,CSVEGDRAKNIQYF
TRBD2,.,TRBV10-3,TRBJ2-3,TGTGCCATCAGAGGACTAGCGGGGGGAGATGCAGATACGCAGTATTTT,CAIRGLAGGDADTQYF
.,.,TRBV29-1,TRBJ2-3,TGCAGCATAGTCCCGGGCCTTTACACAGATACGCAGTATTTT,CSIVPGLYTDTQYF
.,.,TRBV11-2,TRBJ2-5,TGTGCCAGCAGCTTAGAACGGGTGAGGGAGACCCAGTACTTC,CASSLERVRETQYF
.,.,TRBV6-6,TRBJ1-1,TGTGCCAGCAGTGGCACAGGGTGGAACACTGAAGCTTTCTTT,CASSGTGWNTEAFF
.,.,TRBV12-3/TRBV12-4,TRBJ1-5,TGTGCCAGCAGTTATCCGGACCGCAATCAGCCCCAGCATTTT,CASSYPDRNQPQHF
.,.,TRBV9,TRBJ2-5,TGTGCCAGCAGCGTAGCTCACTTCCAAGAGACCCAGTACTTC,CASSVAHFQETQYF
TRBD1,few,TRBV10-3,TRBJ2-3,TGTGCCATCAGTGAGCTGACCGGACAGGGGGAATTTTTCGATACGCAGTATTTT,CAISELTGQGEFFDTQYF
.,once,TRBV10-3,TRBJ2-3,TGTGCCATCAGTGAGTCTCCGGACGCCAACACAGATACGCAGTATTTT,CAISESPDANTDTQYF
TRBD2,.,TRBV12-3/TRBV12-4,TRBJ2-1,TGTGCCAGCAGTTTGCTAGCGGGAGTCTACAATGAGCAGTTCTTC,CASSLLAGVYNEQFF
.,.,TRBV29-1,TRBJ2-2,TGCAGCGTTGAAGGGATGGGATCCACCGGGGAGCTGTTTTTT,CSVEGMGSTGELFF
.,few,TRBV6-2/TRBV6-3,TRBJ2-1,TGTGCCAGCAGTTGGGGAGGTAGCGGCTTAAGGTGGAGTGAGCAGTTCTTC,CASSWGGSGLRWSEQFF
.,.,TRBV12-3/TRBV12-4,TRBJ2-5,TGTGCCAGCAGTCGTAGAGGGACGACTCAAGAGACCCAGTACTTC,CASSRRGTTQETQYF
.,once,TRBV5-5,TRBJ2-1,TGTGCCAACAGCTTAGTTTCATACAATGAGCAGTTCTTC,CANSLVSYNEQFF
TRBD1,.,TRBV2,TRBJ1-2,TGTGCCAGCAGGCGGCTTGGGACAGGGAAAGGCTACACCTTC,CASRRLGTGKGYTF
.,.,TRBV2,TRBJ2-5,TGTGCCAGCAGTGACTGGGGGCAAGAGACCCAGTACTTC,CASSDWGQETQYF
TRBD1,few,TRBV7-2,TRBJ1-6,TGTGCCAGCAGCAGCCGGGACAGGGTAAATTCACCCCTCCACTTT,CASSSRDRVNSPLHF
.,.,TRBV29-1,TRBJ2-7,TGCAGCGTTGTAGGGTTGGGAAGCTCCTACGAGCAGTACTTC,CSVVGLGSSYEQYF
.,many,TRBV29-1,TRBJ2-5,TGCAGCGTTATCCGGGACGGCTTACAAGAGACCCAGTACTTC,CSVIRDGLQETQYF
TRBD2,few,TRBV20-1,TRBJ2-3,TGCAGTGCTAGAGTCTGGGGGAGGGTCCACACAGATACGCAGTATTTT,CSARVWGRVHTDTQYF
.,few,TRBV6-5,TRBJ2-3,TGTGCCAGCAGTTCGCGGGGGCAGCTGAGCACAGATACGCAGTATTTT,CASSSRGQLSTDTQYF
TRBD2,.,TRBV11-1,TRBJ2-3,TGTGCCAGCAGCCCCCGGACTAGCGGGAGGACAGATACGCAGTATTTT,CASSPRTSGRTDTQYF
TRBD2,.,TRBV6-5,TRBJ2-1,TGTGCCAGCAGTGCAGGACTAGAGGGGTTGAATGAGCAGTTCTTC,CASSAGLEGLNEQFF
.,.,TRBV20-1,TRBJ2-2,TGCAGTGCTACCCCTAGGCTGAACACCGGGGAGCTGTTTTTT,CSATPRLNTGELFF
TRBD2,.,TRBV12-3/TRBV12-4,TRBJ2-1,TGTGCCAGCAGTTTTGTGGCGGGGGAGAACAATGAGCAGTTCTTC,CASSFVAGENNEQFF
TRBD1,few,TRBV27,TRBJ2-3,TGTGCCAGCACTACTCGAAGGGACAGTTTCACAGATACGCAGTATTTT,CASTTRRDSFTDTQYF
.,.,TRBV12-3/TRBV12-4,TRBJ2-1,TGTGCCAGCAGTTTAGTCCCGGACAGCGCCTACAATGAGCAGTTCTTC,CASSLVPDSAYNEQFF
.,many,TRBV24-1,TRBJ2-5,TGTGCCACCAGTGACACGACTGGGACCCAGTACTTC,CATSDTTGTQYF
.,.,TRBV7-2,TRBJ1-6,TGTGCCAGCAGCTTAAACGGGTTCGGGTCACCCCTCCACTTT,CASSLNGFGSPLHF
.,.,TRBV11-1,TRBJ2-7,TGTGCCAGCAGCTTTGAGGTCCAGGTAAAGCCCTACGAGCAGTACTTC,CASSFEVQVKPYEQYF
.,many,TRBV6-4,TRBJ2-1,TGTGCCAGCAGTGAATCGGAACACAATGAGCAGTTCTTC,CASSESEHNEQFF
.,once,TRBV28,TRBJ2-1,TGTGTCAGCAGTTTAGGGAATGAGCAGTTCTTC,CVSSLGNEQFF
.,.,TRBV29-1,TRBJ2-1,TGCAGCGTTGAAGAAGGATACAATGAGCAGTTCTTC,CSVEEGYNEQFF
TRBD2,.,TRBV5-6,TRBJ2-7,TGTGCCAGCAGCCCAACTGGGAGGGGATCTAGTAACGAGCAGTACTTC,CASSPTGRGSSNEQYF
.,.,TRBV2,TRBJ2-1,TGTGCCAGCACATCCCCAGCGGACCACAATGAGCAGTTCTTC,CASTSPADHNEQFF
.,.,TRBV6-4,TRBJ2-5,TGTGCCAGCAGTCGAAGTGATAAAGAGACCCAGTACTTC,CASSRSDKETQYF
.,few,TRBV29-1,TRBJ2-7,TGCAGCGTTGTCCGTGCAGGCTACGAGCAGTACTTC,CSVVRAGYEQYF
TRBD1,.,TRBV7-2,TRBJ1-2,TGTGCCAGCAGCTTTTTGTCCCGGGACAGGGGTCAGGGCTACACCTTC,CASSFLSRDRGQGYTF
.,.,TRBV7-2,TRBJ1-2,TGTGCCAGCAGTTGGGGCGGGGGGCTGAGTAACTACGGCTACACCTTC,CASSWGGGLSNYGYTF
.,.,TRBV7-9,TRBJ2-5,TGTGCCAGCAGCTTAGCGCGTCCCGGGGGTTACCAAGAGACCCAGTACTTC,CASSLARPGGYQETQYF
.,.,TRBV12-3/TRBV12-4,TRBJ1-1,TGTGCCAGCAGACTCAGTAACCTGAACACTGAAGCTTTCTTT,CASRLSNLNTEAFF
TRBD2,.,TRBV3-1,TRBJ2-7,TGTGCCAGCAGCCCTGGGACCAGCGGGATAGGTGGCTACGAGCAGTACTTC,CASSPGTSGIGGYEQYF
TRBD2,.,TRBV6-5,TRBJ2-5,TGTGCCAGCAGTCGTGGACTAGCGGGAGGGGAAGAGACCCAGTACTTC,CASSRGLAGGEETQYF
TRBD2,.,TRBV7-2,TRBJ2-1,TGTGCCAGCAGCTCACTAGCGGGGGGTGAGCAGTTCTTC,CASSSLAGGEQFF
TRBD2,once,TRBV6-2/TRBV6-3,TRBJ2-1,TGTGCCAGCAGTTACAAGTCTAGCGGGTACAATGAGCAGTTCTTC,CASSYKSSGYNEQFF
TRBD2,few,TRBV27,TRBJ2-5,TGTGCCAGCAGCGAGGGTGGGGGGGGACAAGAGACCCAGTACTTC,CASSEGGGGQETQYF
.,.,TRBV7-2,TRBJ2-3,TGTGCCAGCAGCTTAGGGGTAGGAACAGATACGCAGTATTTT,CASSLGVGTDTQYF
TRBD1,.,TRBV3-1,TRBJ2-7,TGTGCCAGCAGCCGGCCCCGGGACAGGGGGCGTGAGCAGTACTTC,CASSRPRDRGREQYF